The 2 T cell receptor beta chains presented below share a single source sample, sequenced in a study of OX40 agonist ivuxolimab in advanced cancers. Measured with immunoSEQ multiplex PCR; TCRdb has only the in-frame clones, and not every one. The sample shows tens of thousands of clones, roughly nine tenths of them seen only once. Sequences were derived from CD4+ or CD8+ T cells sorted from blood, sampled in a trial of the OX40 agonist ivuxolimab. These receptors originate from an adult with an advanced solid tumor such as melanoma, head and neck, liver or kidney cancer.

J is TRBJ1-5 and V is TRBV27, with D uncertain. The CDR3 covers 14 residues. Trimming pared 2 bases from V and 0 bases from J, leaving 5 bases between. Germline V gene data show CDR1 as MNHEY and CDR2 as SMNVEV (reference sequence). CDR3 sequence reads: CASSLQISNQPQHF. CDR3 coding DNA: TGTGCCAGCAGTTTACAAATTAGCAATCAGCCCCAGCATTTT.

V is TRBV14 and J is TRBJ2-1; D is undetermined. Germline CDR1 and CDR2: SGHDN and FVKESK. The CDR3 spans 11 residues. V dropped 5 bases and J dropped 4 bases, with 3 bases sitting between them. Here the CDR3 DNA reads TGTGCCAGCAGCTCGTACAATGAGCAGTTCTTC. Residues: CASSSYNEQFF. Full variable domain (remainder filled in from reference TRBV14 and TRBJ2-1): EAGVTQFPSHSVIEKGQTVTLRCDPISGHDNLYWYRRVMGKEIKFLLHFVKESKQDESGMPNNRFLAERTGGTYSTLKVQPAELEDSGVYFCASSSYNEQFFGPGTRLTVL.